The 22 T cell receptor beta chains given below trace back to one sample, sequenced in a study of read filtering for tumor transcriptome and immune sequencing (dated by TCRdb to about 2020). Sequencing was performed on an Illumina HiSeq 4000. TCR libraries were built from 400 ng RNA with the Immunoverse kit, using molecular barcoded adaptors covering alpha/delta and beta/gamma chains. TCRdb trimmed the raw reads at Q25, called clones with MiXCR and kept productive beta chains. Each CDR3 protein appears once, grouped with its most common genes and DNA. This sample lists 30,000 to 45,000 distinct CDR3 sequences; around an eighth were detected once. 5.5% to 7% of the sample goes to the ten largest clones. The sequenced material came from a population of CD138-negative cells sorted from bone marrow. The cell subset or site label for this specimen denotes: bone marrow mononuclear cells depleted of CD138+ plasma/myeloma cells by negative magnetic selection. The receptor set was obtained from a donor aged 40 or older with multiple myeloma.

Worth noting for this clonotype: One end of the junction does not line up with germline, which may come from a read error. CDR3 loop: CASRGGLNTEALF. DNA for the CDR3: TGTGCCAGCAGGGGTGGGTTGAACACTGAAGCTCTCTTT. The chain employs TRBV7-9 and TRBJ1-1; D uncertain. CDR3 length: 13 amino acids. Germline-derived CDR1 and CDR2 are SEHNR and FQNEAQ (reference sequence).

Comment on this clonotype: Given the absence of the conserved phenylalanine or tryptophan at the CDR3 end, a read error is likely. It is unclear where the CDR3 begins or ends on the DNA, so no DNA is shown, and the CDR3 is as TCRdb lists it. The J gene is TRBJ1-3, the V gene TRBV10-3. Germline CDR1 and CDR2: ENHRY and SYGVKD. The CDR3 region is 14 residues in length, termini included. The CDR3 loop reads CAIRKVKSGNTKYS.

This sequence joins TRBV23-1 and TRBJ2-3; 7 bases align to TRBD2. TRBV23-1 has ORF status, its function being uncertain. Trimming took 6 bases from V and 3 from J; bases not matched to a gene: 6. This CDR3 is built from 14 residues. The CDR3 sequence: CASSPPGGTDTQYF. The CDR3 DNA reads as TGCGCCAGCAGCCCACCGGGGGGTACAGATACGCAGTATTTT.

Many counts were recorded for this clonotype. The chain combines TRBV4-1 with TRBJ2-1, with 16 bases fitting TRBD2. This CDR3 spans 20 amino acids. CDR1 and CDR2 from the germline V gene are MGHRA and YSYEKL. J was trimmed by 1 base and V by 3 bases; bases with no gene match: 9. CDR3 bases: TGCGCCAGCAGCCACTTGGGACTAGCGGGAGGGAAAGAGTCCTACAATGAGCAGTTCTTC. Residues: CASSHLGLAGGKESYNEQFF.

This chain links TRBV20-1 with TRBJ1-1, with TRBD1 matching 9 bases. This CDR3 spans 16 amino acids. CDR1 is DFQATT and CDR2 is SNEGSKA in the germline V gene (reference sequence). The chain's CDR3 is CGARIPGQGLNTEAFF. As DNA, the CDR3 is TGCGGCGCTAGAATACCGGGACAGGGATTGAACACTGAAGCTTTCTTT.

Written as DNA, the CDR3 is TGTGCCAGCAGGTTACAGGGGGCTTGGACCGGGGAGCTGTTTTTT. Encoded protein: CASRLQGAWTGELFF. This chain connects TRBV28 to TRBJ2-2; 9 bases fit TRBD1. The CDR3 consists of 15 residues. V lost 6 bases, J lost 5 bases, and 7 bases stayed unmatched. The V gene's germline CDR1 is MDHEN and CDR2 SYDVKM.

This clonotype was counted ten times or more. At one boundary the junction diverges from the germline segment, which might be a read error. The V call is TRBV18, the J call TRBJ2-1; TRBD2 might be the D (5 bases). Germline V gene data show CDR1 as KGHSH and CDR2 as LQKENI. The CDR3 covers 13 residues. The CDR3 reads CASSSPGYNEQFF. The CDR3 DNA reads TGTGCCAGCTCATCACCGGGGTACAATGAGCAGTTCTTC.

This clonotype counts as medium-sized. This rearrangement joins TRBV6-1 to TRBJ1-1; 11 bases map to TRBD1. V lost 1 base and J lost 3; bases outside the gene matches: 7. Germline CDR1 MNHNS, CDR2 SASEGT. The CDR3 spans 17 residues. CDR3 loop: CASSEGWTGGVDTEAFF. The CDR3 nucleotides read TGTGCCAGCAGTGAAGGTTGGACAGGGGGCGTGGACACTGAAGCTTTCTTT.

This clonotype occurred many times. V and J are TRBV12-3 or TRBV12-4 and TRBJ2-7, with 11 bases identical to TRBD2. The CDR3 has 16 residues. Unmatched junction bases numbered 7, after V lost 6 bases and J lost 0 bases. The CDR3 protein is CASSPSGGSSSYEQYF. CDR3 sequence (DNA): TGTGCCAGCAGCCCTAGCGGGGGGTCGAGCTCCTACGAGCAGTACTTC.

Comments on this clonotype: A single base is all that separates this from a far larger clone, so a read error is likely. V gene TRBV7-9 combines with J gene TRBJ1-1; possibly TRBD1 for D (5 bases). The CDR3 has 14 amino acids. The germline CDR1 and CDR2 sequences are SEHNR and FQNEAQ (reference sequence). The CDR3 DNA reads as TGTGCCAGCAGCCCGCGGGGGTCCTTTTCTGAAGCTCTCTTT. Amino acids: CASSPRGSFSEALF. Looking up the rest from reference TRBV7-9 and TRBJ1-1 gives the full variable domain: DTGVSQNPRHKITKRGQNVTFRCDPISEHNRLYWYRQTLGQGPEFLTYFQNEAQLEKSRLLSDRFSAERPKGSFSTLEIQRTEQGDSAMYLCASSPRGSFSEALFGQGTRLTVV.

This clonotype showed up many times. V usage is TRBV30 and J usage is TRBJ2-7; D is undetermined. Germline CDR1 GTSNPN, CDR2 SVGIG (reference sequence). Trimming removed 1 base at V and 3 bases at J, with 13 bases between. This CDR3 has 14 amino acids. DNA of the CDR3: TGTGCCTGGAGTGATAACGGGTCGCGCTACGAGCAGTACTTC. Protein product: CAWSDNGSRYEQYF.

The chain links TRBV3-1 to TRBJ2-7; 7 bases align to TRBD2. Germline-derived CDR1 and CDR2 are LGHDT and YNNKEL (reference sequence). After removal of 4 bases from V and 8 bases from J, the junction contained 8 bases not matched to a gene. There are 13 residues in the CDR3. This CDR3 is CASSLGRGQKQYF. The CDR3 DNA is TGTGCCAGCAGCCTTGGGAGGGGCCAAAAGCAGTACTTC.

This clonotype was seen ten or more times. The J gene is TRBJ1-1, the V gene TRBV28, with 11 bases aligning to TRBD1. This CDR3 is 15 amino acids long. The ends lost 3 bases at V and 6 bases at J; junction bases unmatched: 6. Germline V CDR1 and CDR2: MDHEN, SYDVKM. The CDR3 DNA reads TGTGCCAGCAGTTTCGGGACAGGGGGAGGGGCTGAAGCTTTCTTT. This gives the protein CASSFGTGGGAEAFF.

This clonotype was observed many times. The chain carries TRBV10-3 and TRBJ1-5; D might be TRBD1 (6 bases). This CDR3 is built from 14 residues. V lost 0 bases and J lost 5, with 8 bases in between. Germline V lookup: CDR1 ENHRY, CDR2 SYGVKD. In DNA, the CDR3 is TGTGCCATCAGTGAGTCCGGGGGCTATCAGCCCCAGCATTTT. Translated, it gives CAISESGGYQPQHF.

This clonotype was counted ten times or more. The chain uses TRBV5-6 and TRBJ1-5, with D tentatively TRBD1 (5 bases). The CDR3 consists of 15 residues. V lost 0 bases and J 7 bases, leaving 14 bases between the germline ends. Germline V gene sequence: CDR1 SGHDT, CDR2 YYEEEE. The chain's CDR3 is CASSLGRAREQPQHF. Written as DNA, the CDR3 is TGTGCCAGCAGCTTGGGCAGGGCAAGGGAACAGCCCCAGCATTTT.

There are a few counts of this clonotype. The junction departs from germline at one end; a sequencing error may be responsible. This chain uses TRBV7-7 with TRBJ2-1, with TRBD2 identical over 8 bases. The CDR3 runs 15 residues. Germline V gives CDR1 SSHAT, CDR2 FNYEAQ (reference sequence). The CDR3 protein is CASSLSAGGLNEQFF. CDR3 DNA: TGTGCTAGCAGCTTATCTGCGGGAGGACTCAATGAGCAGTTCTTC.

As regards this clonotype: A much larger clone sits a single nucleotide away, making a read error possible. This chain connects TRBV7-3 to TRBJ1-1; D unclear. The CDR3 has 15 amino acids. Trimming left V 1 base short and J 2 bases short, with 11 bases between. Germline-derived CDR1 and CDR2 are SGHTA and FQGTGA. The CDR3 region is CASSLNGRGNTEAFF. Written as DNA, the CDR3 is TGTGCCAGCAGCTTAAACGGACGGGGAAACACTGAAGCTTTCTTT.

The rearrangement links TRBV10-3 to TRBJ1-5; 12 nucleotides match TRBD1. The CDR3 has 13 residues. The V segment lost 6 bases and the J segment 10 bases; nucleotides outside the gene matches: 4. Germline V gene sequence: CDR1 ENHRY, CDR2 SYGVKD. As DNA, the CDR3 is TGTGCCATCAGACCCGGGACAGGGGGCCCCCAGCATTTT. Protein sequence: CAIRPGTGGPQHF.

This chain joins TRBV28 and TRBJ1-2; D is perhaps TRBD1 (6 bases). V lost 6 bases and J 0 bases, leaving 17 bases between the germline ends. CDR1 is MDHEN and CDR2 is SYDVKM in the germline V gene. The CDR3 runs to 16 residues. The chain's CDR3 is CASRRATGSTNYGYTF. The CDR3, as DNA: TGTGCCAGCAGGCGGGCCACAGGGTCTACTAACTATGGCTACACCTTC.

This clonotype has a handful of counts. Being one base from a much bigger clone, this may be a read error. The chain combines TRBV3-1 with TRBJ2-7; the D call may be TRBD1 or TRBD2 (5 bases each). This CDR3 contains 14 residues. Germline values: CDR1 LGHDT, CDR2 YNNKEL (reference sequence). The CDR3 loop is CASSRSDGGNEQCF. The DNA for the CDR3 is TGTGCCAGCAGCCGCTCGGATGGGGGAAACGAGCAGTGCTTC.

There are many counts of this clonotype. The V and J genes are TRBV5-8 and TRBJ1-5; D may be TRBD1 (6 bases). The CDR3 loop spans 16 amino acids. Germline lookup yields CDR1 SGHTS and CDR2 YDEGEE. V dropped 2 bases and J dropped 2 bases, with 14 bases sitting between them. The CDR3 protein is CASSFHPGAGNQPQHF. CDR3 DNA sequence: TGTGCCAGCAGCTTCCATCCGGGGGCTGGCAATCAGCCCCAGCATTTT.

This clonotype has ten or more counts. The CDR3 spells CASRKQGAGEKLFF. CDR3 coding DNA: TGTGCCAGCAGGAAACAGGGGGCGGGGGAAAAACTGTTTTTT. V and J are TRBV28 and TRBJ1-4, with TRBD1 matching 9 bases. Germline trimming cut 6 bases from V and 8 bases from J; bases unmatched to any gene: 7. CDR3 length: 14 amino acids. Germline values: CDR1 MDHEN, CDR2 SYDVKM.